This T cell receptor beta chain is drawn from a study of tumor-infiltrating lymphocytes in primary liver carcinoma. Study results and limitations: Overlap between tumor regions exceeded overlap of tumor with adjacent tissue or blood.

From germline, CDR1 is SGHAT and CDR2 FQNNGV. V lost 9 bases to trimming and J lost 1 base, with 15 bases between them. This CDR3 has 15 residues. A word on this clonotype: Its cognate antigen is unknown.

Blood RNA was derived from unsorted whole blood, and germline DNA was extracted too. Enrolled patients were chronically infected with HBV and treatment-naive. Making TCR beta cDNA involved approximately 530 ng total RNA and a constant-region primer. Three nested multiplex PCR rounds, a slightly modified ARM-PCR method, built the TCR beta libraries. A C-beta reverse primer was combined with TRBV1-TRBV30 forward primers in the first two PCR rounds, and each round had approximately 9 cycles. TCRdb re-called the multiplex PCR reads through MiXCR, storing one row per CDR3 protein. This sample carries 330,000 or so distinct CDR3 sequences, around 60% of them seen once, and the ten largest clones take about 6.5%.

The receptor was derived from a man aged 40-49 years with primary liver carcinoma and hepatitis B virus infection. The genes are TRBV11-2 and TRBJ1-4; no clear D. Sequenced: peripheral blood. CDR3 residues: CARSTRQGTNEKLFF. CDR3 coding DNA: TGTGCCAGAAGCACCCGACAAGGAACTAATGAAAAACTGTTTTTT. The complete variable domain, with remaining parts taken from reference TRBV11-2 and TRBJ1-4, reads EAGVAQSPRYKIIEKRQSVAFWCNPISGHATLYWYQQILGQGPKLLIQFQNNGVVDDSQLPKDRFSAERLKGVDSTLKIQPAKLEDSAVYLCARSTRQGTNEKLFFGSGTQLSVL.